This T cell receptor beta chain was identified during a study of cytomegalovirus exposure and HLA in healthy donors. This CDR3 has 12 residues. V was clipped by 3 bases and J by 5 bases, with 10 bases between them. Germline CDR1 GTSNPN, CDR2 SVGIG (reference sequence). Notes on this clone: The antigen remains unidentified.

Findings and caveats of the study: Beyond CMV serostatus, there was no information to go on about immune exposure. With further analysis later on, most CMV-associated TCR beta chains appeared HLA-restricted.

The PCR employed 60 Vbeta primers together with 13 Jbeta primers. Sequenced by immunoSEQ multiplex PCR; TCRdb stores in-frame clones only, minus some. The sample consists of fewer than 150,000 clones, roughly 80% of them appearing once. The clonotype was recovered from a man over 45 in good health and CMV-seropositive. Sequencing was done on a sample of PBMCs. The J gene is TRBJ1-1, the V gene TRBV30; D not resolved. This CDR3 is CAWSRGWTEAFF. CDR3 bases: TGTGCCTGGAGCCGAGGGTGGACTGAAGCTTTCTTT.